This T cell receptor (beta chain) was recovered during a study of blood T cell dynamics during melanoma immunotherapy. Each bulk PBMC sample had roughly 400 ng DNA loaded. Clones were read by immunoSEQ multiplex PCR, and TCRdb kept only the in-frame ones, dropping some. Found here are tens of thousands of clones, approximately 89% of them singletons; the top ten hold more than 0.9%. Whole-study findings and limits: Disease-control patients' PBMC repertoires became either more clonal or more diverse at W3.

Time point indicated: pre-treatment baseline. With regard to this clone: Its specificity is not known.

CDR1 and CDR2 from the germline V gene are SQVTM and ANQGSEA. V was pared by 6 bases and J by 9 bases, with 12 bases of the junction left unmatched. The CDR3 consists of 14 residues. The source material was blood, sampled from a patient treated with checkpoint blockade. The chain combines TRBV29-1 with TRBJ2-1; TRBD1 agrees at 9 bases. The receptor comes from a human donor with melanoma. DNA for the CDR3: TGCAGCGTCGACGGGGACAGGGTTGATGGTGAGCAGTTCTTC. It translates to CSVDGDRVDGEQFF.